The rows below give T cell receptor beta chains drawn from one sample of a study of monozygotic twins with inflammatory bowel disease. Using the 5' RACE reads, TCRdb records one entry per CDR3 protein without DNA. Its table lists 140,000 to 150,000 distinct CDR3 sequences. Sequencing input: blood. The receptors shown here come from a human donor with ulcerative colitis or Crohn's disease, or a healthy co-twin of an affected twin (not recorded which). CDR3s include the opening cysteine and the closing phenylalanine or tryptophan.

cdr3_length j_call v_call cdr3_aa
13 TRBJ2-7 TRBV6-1 CASGLAGIYEQYF
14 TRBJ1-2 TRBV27 CASSTLAGGYGYTF
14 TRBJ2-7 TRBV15 CATSSQKGSYEQYF
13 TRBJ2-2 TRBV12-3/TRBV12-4 CASSQGVGGELFF
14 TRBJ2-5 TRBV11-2 CASSLNSLQETQYF
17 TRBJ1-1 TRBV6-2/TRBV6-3 CASSYGGTGGRNTEAFF
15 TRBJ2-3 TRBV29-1 CSVDGLGGGTDTQYF
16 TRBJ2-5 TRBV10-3 CAISSPLAGGQETQYF
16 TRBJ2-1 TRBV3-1 CASSQGSAGRYNEQFF
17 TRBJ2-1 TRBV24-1 CATSDFDRAESGNEQFF
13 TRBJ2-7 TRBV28 CASSRDRAYEQYF
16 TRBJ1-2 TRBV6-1 CASSQPGRQGRYGYTF
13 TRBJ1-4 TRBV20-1 CSASDREDGKLFF
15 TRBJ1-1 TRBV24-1 CATSDAAGGWAEAFF
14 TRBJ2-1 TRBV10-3 CATDGLAGGGEQFF
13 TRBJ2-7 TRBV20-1 CSGLQGISYEQYF
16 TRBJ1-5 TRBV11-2 CASSLLPGEGSQPQHF
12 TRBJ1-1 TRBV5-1 CASSLAAGQAFF
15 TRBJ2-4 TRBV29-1 CSVGERKNLFNIQYF
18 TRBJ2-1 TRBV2 CASKRLAGVEGSYNEQFF
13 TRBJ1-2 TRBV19 CASSIGTQDGYTF
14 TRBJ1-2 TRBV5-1 CASSLGDREYGYTF
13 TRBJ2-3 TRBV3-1 CASSPRSSETQYF
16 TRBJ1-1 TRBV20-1 CSARDEGRVGGAEAFF
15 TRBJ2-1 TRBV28 CASSLRVVKSNEQFF
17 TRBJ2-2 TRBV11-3 CASSFTSSGRNTGELFF
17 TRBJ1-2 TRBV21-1 CASLSYGGRETNYGYTF
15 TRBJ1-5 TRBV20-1 CSARPPPGAGQPQHF
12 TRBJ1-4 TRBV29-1 CSVVPENEKLFF
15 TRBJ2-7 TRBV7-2 CASSRDSVTSYEQYF
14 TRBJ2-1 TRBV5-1 CASSFGGAGYEQFF
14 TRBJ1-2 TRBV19 CASSIDRDSFGYTF
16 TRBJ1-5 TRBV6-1 CASTPWVFRSNQPQHF
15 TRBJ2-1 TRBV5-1 CASSLNEGSYNEQFF
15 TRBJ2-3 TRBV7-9 CASSHPLQGTDTQYF
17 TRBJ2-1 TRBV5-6 CASSLPTLSGSYNEQFF